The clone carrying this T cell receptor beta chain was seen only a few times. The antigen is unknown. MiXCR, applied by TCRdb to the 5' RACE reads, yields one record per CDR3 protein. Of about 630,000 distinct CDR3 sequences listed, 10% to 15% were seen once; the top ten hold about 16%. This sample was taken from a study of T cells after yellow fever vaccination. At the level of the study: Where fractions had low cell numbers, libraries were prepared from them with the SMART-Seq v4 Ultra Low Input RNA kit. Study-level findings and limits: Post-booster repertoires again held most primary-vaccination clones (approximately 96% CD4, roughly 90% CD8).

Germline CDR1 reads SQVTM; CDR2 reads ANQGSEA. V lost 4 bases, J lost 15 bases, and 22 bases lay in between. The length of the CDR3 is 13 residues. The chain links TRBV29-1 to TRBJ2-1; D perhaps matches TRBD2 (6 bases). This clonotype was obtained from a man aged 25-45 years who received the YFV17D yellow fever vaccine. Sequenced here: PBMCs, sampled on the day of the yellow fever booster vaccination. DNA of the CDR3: TGCAGCGTTGTGGGGGGAAGGGGAGCGGCGGGGTTCTTC. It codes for CSVVGGRGAAGFF.